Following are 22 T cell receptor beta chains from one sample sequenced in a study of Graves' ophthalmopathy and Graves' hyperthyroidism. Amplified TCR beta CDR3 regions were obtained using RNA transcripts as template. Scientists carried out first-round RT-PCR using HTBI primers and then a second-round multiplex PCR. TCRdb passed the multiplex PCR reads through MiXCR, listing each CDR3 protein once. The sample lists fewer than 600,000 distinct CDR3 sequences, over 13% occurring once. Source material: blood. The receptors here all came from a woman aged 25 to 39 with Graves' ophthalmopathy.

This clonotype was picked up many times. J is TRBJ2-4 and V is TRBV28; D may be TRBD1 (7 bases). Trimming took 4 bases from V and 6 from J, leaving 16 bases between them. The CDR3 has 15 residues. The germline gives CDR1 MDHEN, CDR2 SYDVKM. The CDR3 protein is CASSSRRGLGNIQYF. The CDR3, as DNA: TGTGCCAGCAGTTCTCGGAGGGGGCTAGGAAACATTCAGTACTTC.

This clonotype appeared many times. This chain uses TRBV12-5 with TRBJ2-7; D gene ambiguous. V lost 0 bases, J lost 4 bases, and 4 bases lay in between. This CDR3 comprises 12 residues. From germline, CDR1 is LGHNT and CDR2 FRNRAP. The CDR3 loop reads CASGLVEYEQYF. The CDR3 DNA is TGTGCTAGTGGTTTGGTAGAATACGAGCAGTACTTC.

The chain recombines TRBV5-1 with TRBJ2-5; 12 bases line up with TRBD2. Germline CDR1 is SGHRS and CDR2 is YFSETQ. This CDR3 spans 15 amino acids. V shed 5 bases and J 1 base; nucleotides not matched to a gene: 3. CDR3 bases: TGCGCCAGCAGACTAGCGGGGGGACTCCAAGAGACCCAGTACTTC. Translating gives CASRLAGGLQETQYF.

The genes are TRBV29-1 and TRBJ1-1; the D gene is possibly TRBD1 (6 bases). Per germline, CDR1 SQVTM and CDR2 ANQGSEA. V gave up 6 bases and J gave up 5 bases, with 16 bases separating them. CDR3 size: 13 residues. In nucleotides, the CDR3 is TGCAGCGTCGAAATGGGGGCCGGGACTGAAGCTTTCTTT. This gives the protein CSVEMGAGTEAFF.

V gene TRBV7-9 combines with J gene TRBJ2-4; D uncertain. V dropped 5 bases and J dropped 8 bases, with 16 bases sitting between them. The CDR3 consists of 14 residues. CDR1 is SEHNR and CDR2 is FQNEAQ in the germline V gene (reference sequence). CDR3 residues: CASSKSPIIDIQYF. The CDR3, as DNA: TGTGCCAGCAGCAAGTCCCCTATCATAGACATTCAGTACTTC.

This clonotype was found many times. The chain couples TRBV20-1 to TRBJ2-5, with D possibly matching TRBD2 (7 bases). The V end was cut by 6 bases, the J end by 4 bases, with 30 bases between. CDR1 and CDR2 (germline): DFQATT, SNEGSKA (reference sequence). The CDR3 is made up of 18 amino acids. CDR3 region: CSAEGDFGRGGGGETQYF. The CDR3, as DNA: TGCAGTGCAGAGGGGGATTTCGGCAGGGGTGGCGGGGGAGAGACCCAGTACTTC.

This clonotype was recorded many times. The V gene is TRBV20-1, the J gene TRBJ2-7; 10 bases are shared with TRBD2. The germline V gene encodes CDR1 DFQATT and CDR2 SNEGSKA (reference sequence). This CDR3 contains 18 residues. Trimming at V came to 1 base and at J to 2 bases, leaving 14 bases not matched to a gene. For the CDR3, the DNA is TGCAGTGCTAGAGTCCTGCGGGGAGGGACTAGCGTTGCCTACGAGCAGTACTTC. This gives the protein CSARVLRGGTSVAYEQYF.

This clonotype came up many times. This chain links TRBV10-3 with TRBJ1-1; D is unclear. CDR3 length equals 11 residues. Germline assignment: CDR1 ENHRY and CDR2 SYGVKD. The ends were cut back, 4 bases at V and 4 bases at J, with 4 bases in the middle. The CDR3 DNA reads TGTGCCATCAGTGGAGGCACTGAAGCTTTCTTT. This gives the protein CAISGGTEAFF.

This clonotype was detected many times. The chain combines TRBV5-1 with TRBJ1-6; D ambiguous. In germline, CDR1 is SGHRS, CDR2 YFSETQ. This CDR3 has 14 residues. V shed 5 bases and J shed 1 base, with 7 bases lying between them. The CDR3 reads CASRRESYNSPLHF. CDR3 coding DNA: TGCGCCAGCAGGAGAGAGTCCTATAATTCACCCCTCCACTTT.

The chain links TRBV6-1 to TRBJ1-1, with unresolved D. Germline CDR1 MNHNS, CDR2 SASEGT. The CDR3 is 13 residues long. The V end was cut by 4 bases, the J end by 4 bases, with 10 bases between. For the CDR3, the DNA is TGTGCCAGCAGTGGGCGGGTTTCCACTGAAGCTTTCTTT. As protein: CASSGRVSTEAFF.

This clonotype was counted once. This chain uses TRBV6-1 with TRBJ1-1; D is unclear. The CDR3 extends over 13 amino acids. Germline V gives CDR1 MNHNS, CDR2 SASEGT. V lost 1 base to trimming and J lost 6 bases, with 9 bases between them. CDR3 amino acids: CASSEVRVSEAFF. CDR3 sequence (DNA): TGTGCCAGCAGTGAAGTACGGGTATCTGAAGCTTTCTTT.

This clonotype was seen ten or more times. CDR3: CASSFAGGGSDEQYF. DNA of the CDR3: TGTGCCAGCAGCTTTGCTGGCGGGGGGTCGGACGAGCAGTACTTC. V and J are TRBV7-9 and TRBJ2-7; 8 positions match TRBD2. V was clipped by 3 bases and J by 5 bases; unmatched bases: 9. Germline CDR1 reads SEHNR; CDR2 reads FQNEAQ (reference sequence). This CDR3 region has 15 residues.

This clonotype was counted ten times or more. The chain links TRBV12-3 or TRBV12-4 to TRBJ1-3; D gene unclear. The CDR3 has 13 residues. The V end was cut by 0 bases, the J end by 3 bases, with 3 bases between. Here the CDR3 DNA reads TGTGCCAGCAGTTTAGCCGATGGAAACACCATATATTTT. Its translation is CASSLADGNTIYF.

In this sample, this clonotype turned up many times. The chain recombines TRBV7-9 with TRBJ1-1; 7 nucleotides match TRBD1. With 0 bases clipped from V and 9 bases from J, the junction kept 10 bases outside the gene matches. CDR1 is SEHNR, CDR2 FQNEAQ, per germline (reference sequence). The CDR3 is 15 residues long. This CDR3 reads CASSLAVGQLRQAFF. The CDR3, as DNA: TGTGCCAGCAGCTTAGCGGTGGGACAGCTTAGGCAAGCTTTCTTT.

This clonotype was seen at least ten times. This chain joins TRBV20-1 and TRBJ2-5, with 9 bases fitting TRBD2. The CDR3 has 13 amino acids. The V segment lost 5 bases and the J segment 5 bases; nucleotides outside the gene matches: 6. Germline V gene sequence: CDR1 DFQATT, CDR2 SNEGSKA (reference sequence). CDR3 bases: TGCAGTGCTGTTGCGGGGGGGCCCGAGACCCAGTACTTC. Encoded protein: CSAVAGGPETQYF.

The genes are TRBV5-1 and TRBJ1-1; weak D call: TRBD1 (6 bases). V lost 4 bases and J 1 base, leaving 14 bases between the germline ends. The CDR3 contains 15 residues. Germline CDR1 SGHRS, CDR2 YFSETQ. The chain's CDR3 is CASSSQGGTNTEAFF. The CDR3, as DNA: TGCGCCAGCAGCAGTCAAGGGGGAACGAACACTGAAGCTTTCTTT.

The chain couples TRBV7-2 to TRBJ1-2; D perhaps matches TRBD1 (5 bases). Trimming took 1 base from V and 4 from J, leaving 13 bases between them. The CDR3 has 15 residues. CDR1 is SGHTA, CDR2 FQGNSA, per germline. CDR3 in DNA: TGTGCCAGCAGCTTAGGTCGGGGCAGCCTCTATGGCTACACCTTC. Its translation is CASSLGRGSLYGYTF. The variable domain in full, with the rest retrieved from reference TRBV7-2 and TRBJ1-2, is GAGVSQSPSNKVTEKGKDVELRCDPISGHTALYWYRQSLGQGLEFLIYFQGNSAPDKSGLPSDRFSAERTGGSVSTLTIQRTQQEDSAVYLCASSLGRGSLYGYTFGSGTRLTVV.

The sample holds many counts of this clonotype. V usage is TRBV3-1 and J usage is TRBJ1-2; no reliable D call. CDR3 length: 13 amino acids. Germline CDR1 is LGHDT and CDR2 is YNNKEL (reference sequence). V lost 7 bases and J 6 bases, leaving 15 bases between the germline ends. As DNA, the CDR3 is TGTGCCAGCACCTCATGGGCAGGAGATGGCTACACCTTC. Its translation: CASTSWAGDGYTF.

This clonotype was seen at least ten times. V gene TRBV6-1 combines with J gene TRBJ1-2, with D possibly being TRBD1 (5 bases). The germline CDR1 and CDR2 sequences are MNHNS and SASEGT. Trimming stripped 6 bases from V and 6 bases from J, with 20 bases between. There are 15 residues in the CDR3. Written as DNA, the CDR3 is TGTGCCAGCAGCCCCCCGGGAGGGGTAAATGATGGCTACACCTTC. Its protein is CASSPPGGVNDGYTF.

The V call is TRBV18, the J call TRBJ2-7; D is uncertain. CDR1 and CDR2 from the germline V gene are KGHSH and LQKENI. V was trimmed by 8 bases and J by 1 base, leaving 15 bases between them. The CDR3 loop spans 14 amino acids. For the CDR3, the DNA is TGTGCCAGCCAACGGAGTCCTAATTCCTACGAGCAGTACTTC. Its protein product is CASQRSPNSYEQYF. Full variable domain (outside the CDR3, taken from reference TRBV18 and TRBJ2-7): NAGVMQNPRHLVRRRGQEARLRCSPMKGHSHVYWYRQLPEEGLKFMVYLQKENIIDESGMPKERFSAEFPKEGPSILRIQQVVRGDSAAYFCASQRSPNSYEQYFGPGTRLTVT.

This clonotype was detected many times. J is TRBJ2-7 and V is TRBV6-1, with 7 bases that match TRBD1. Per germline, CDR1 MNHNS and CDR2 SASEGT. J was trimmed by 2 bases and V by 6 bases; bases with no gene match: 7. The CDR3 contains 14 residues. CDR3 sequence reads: CASRRQGPTYEQYF. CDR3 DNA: TGTGCCAGCAGGCGACAGGGTCCGACCTACGAGCAGTACTTC.

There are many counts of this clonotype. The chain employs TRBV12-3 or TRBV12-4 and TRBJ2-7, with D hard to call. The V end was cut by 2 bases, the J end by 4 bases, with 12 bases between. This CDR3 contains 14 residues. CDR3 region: CASSLSGLTYEQYF. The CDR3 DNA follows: TGTGCCAGCAGTTTATCCGGGTTGACTTACGAGCAGTACTTC.